The entry below describes one T cell receptor (beta chain). Its antigen is currently unknown. This specimen comes from a study of cytotoxic CD8 clonotypes in ibrutinib-treated CLL. Study-level information: Timing of response sample collection was a median roughly twelve months after treatment start, with a range of 6 to 36. Notes on the study in general: Exceeding age-matched healthy donors, baseline clonality also tracked the counts of circulating CD8+ T cells. Public clonotypes proved infrequent, and on treatment they shrank or remained steady.

The intended depth for sequencing was 1 in 200,000 to 1 in 1 million T cells. Sequencing was performed with immunoSEQ multiplex PCR; in TCRdb, only in-frame clones are kept and a portion is missing. The profile shows under 150,000 clones, approximately 81% of them singletons. The CDR3 sequence is 11 residues long. The specimen was PBMCs, collected after 24 months of ibrutinib treatment. This chain uses TRBV21-1 with TRBJ1-1. TRBV21-1 has pseudogene status. This TCR derives from a human donor with chronic lymphocytic leukemia. CDR3 region: CASRYHNKAFF. The CDR3 bases are TGTGCCAGCCGATACCATAATAAAGCTTTCTTT.